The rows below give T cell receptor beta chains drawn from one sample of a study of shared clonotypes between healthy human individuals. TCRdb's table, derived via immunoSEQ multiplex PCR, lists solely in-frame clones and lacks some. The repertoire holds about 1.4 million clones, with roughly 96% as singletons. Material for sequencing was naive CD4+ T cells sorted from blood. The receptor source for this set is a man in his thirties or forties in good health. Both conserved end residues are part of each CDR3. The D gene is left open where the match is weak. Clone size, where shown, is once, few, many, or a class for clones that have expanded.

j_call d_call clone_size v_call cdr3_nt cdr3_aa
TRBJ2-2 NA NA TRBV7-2 TGTGCCAGCAGCGAGGGACAACCCGGGGAGCTGTTTTTT CASSEGQPGELFF
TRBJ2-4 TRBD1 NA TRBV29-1 TGCAGCGCCGTGGACAGGGGCAGCAAAAACATTCAGTACTTC CSAVDRGSKNIQYF
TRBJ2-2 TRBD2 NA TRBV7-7 TGTGCTAGCAGCTTATTTCCGCTAGCGGGAGAGGGCGGGGAGCTGTTTTTT CASSLFPLAGEGGELFF
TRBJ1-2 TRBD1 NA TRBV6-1 TGTGCCAGCAGCGCTCTTACAGGGGGCGACTATGGCTACACCTTC CASSALTGGDYGYTF
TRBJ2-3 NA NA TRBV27 TGTGCCAGCAGTTCACAAATAAGCACAGATACGCAGTATTTT CASSSQISTDTQYF
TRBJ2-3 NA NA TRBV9 TGTGCCAGCAGCGTATCACTAGTTGGGGCTACGCAGTATTTT CASSVSLVGATQYF
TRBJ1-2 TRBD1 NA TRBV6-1 TGTGCCAGCAGGTTCACACGACAGGGGATCTATGGCTACACCTTC CASRFTRQGIYGYTF
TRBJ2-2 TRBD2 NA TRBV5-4 TGTGCCAGCAGCTTGGCGGTAGCGGGAACCGGGGAGCTGTTTTTT CASSLAVAGTGELFF
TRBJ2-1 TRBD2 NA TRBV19 TGTGCCAGTATACCTGGGGGAGGGCCGTCCTACAATGAGCAGTTCTTC CASIPGGGPSYNEQFF
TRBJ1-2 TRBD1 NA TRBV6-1 TGTGCCAGCAGTGCCGGACAGGGAAGGTATGGCTACACCTTC CASSAGQGRYGYTF
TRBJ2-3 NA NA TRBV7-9 TGTGCCAGCACCCTGGATATAGATACGCAGTATTTT CASTLDIDTQYF
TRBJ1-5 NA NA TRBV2 TGTGCCAGCAGTGGAGGGTCCGGGCCCCAGCATTTT CASSGGSGPQHF
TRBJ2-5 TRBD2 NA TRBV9 TGTGCCAGCAGCGTAGCCGTAGCGGGAGTTTCCCAAGAGACCCAGTACTTC CASSVAVAGVSQETQYF
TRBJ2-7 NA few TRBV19 TGTGCCAGTAGTGTGGTGATTGGGCCCTACGAGCAGTACTTC CASSVVIGPYEQYF
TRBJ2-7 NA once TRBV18 TGTGCCAGCCGAACCCCCCCCTACGAGCAGTACTTC CASRTPPYEQYF
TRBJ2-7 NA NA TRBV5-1 TGCGCCAGCAGCTTGGGACAGGGAGGTGGCGAGCAGTACTTC CASSLGQGGGEQYF
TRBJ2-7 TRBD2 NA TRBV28 TGTGCCAGTGCTAGCGGGAGGGCCTACGAGCAGTACTTC CASASGRAYEQYF
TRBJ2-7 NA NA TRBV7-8 TGTGCCAGCAGCTTAGGAGGGAGTGGGTCCTACGAGCAGTACTTC CASSLGGSGSYEQYF
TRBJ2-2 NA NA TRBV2 TGTGCCAGCACCGGGGATTCCGCGAACACCGGGGAGCTGTTTTTT CASTGDSANTGELFF
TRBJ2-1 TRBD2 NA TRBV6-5 TGTGCCAGCAGTTCCCCAGCGGGAGGGCCCTTGAATGAGCAGTTCTTC CASSSPAGGPLNEQFF
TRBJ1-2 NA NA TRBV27 TGTGCCAGCAGTCCGTCGATGCGTGGCTATGGCTACACCTTC CASSPSMRGYGYTF
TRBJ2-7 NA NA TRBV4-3 TGCGCCAGCAGCCGAGAGCTCGCGGCCCGTGGGGAGCAGTACTTC CASSRELAARGEQYF
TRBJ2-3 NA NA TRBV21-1 TGTGCCAGCAGCACGTTAGAGGGTAGAAACACAGATACGCAGTATTTT CASSTLEGRNTDTQYF
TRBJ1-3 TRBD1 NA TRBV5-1 TGCGCCAGCAGCTTGGAGGGACAGGGCTTGTCTGGAAACACCATATATTTT CASSLEGQGLSGNTIYF
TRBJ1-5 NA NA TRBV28 TGTGCCAGCAGTGTCCTCCGAGGGGGGAGAGGCAATCAGCCCCAGCATTTT CASSVLRGGRGNQPQHF
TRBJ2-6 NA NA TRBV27 TGTGCCTTTATTAGGACATCATCTGGGGCCAACGTCCTGACTTTC CAFIRTSSGANVLTF
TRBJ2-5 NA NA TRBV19 TGTGCCAGTAGTATTGGACAGTACCAAGAGACCCAGTACTTC CASSIGQYQETQYF
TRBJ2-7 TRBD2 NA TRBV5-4 TGTGCCAGCAGCTTGGACCCGGGAGGAGTGTACGAGCAGTACTTC CASSLDPGGVYEQYF
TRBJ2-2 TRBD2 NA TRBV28 TGTGCCAGCAGTTTATGGGCGGGAGTCCACACCGGGGAGCTGTTTTTT CASSLWAGVHTGELFF